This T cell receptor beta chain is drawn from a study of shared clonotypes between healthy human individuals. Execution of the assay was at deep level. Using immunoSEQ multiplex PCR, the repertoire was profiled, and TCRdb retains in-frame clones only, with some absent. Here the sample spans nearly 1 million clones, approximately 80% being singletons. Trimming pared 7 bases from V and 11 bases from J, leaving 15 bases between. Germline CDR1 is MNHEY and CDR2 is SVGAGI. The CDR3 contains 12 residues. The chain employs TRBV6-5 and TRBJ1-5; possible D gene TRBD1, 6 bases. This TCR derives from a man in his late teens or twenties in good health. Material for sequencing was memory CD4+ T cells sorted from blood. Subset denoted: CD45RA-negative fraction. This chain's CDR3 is CASTVGGQAQHF. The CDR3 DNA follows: TGTGCCAGCACCGTCGGGGGGCAAGCCCAGCATTTT.